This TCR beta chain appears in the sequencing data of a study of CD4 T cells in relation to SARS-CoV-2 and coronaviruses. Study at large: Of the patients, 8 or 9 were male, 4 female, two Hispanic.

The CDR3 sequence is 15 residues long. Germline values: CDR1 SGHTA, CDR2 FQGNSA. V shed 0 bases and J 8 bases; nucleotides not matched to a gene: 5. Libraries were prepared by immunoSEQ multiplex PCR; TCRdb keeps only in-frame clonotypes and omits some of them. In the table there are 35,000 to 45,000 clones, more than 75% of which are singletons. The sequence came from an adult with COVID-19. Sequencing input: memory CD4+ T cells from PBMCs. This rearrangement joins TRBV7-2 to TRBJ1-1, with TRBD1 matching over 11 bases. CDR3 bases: TGTGCCAGCAGCTTAGCCCGGACAGGGGGCAAAGAAGCTTTCTTT. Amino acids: CASSLARTGGKEAFF.